Listed below are T cell receptor beta chains from one sample, sequenced in a study of T cell responses to AZD1222 COVID-19 vaccine. Profiled with immunoSEQ multiplex PCR; TCRdb holds only in-frame clones, not every one. The sample records tens of thousands of clones, 88% being singletons. Material: peripheral blood, obtained 28 days after the second dose of the MenACWY control vaccine. These receptors all come from an adult who received the MenACWY meningococcal vaccine as a control. CDR3s include the opening cysteine and the closing phenylalanine or tryptophan. A D gene is named only where the DNA matches it firmly. Size is omitted from some rows. Given values are once, few, many or a class for expanded clones.

size	J	D	V	DNA	CDR3
-	TRBJ2-1	TRBD1	TRBV5-1	TGCGCCAGCAGTAGGGACAGGGGTACCTACAATGAGCAGTTCTTC	CASSRDRGTYNEQFF
-	TRBJ1-1	TRBD1	TRBV10-3	TGTGCCATCAGTGCATACCCGGGACAGGGGGCCCGCTCCACTGAAGCTTTCTTT	CAISAYPGQGARSTEAFF
once	TRBJ2-1	-	TRBV6-5	TGTGCCAGCAGTTATCAAGTTTCCTACAATGAGCAGTTCTTC	CASSYQVSYNEQFF
-	TRBJ1-4	TRBD1	TRBV7-7	TGTGCCAGCAATCGAAGGGACAGGGGGACGTTTAGGGATGAAAAACTGTTTTTT	CASNRRDRGTFRDEKLFF
-	TRBJ2-3	TRBD2	TRBV29-1	TGCAGCGTAGGGTCTAGCGGAGGGAGGACAGATACGCAGTATTTT	CSVGSSGGRTDTQYF
-	TRBJ2-3	-	TRBV2	TGTGCCAGCAAAAAACGGCAGGCGGGGACAGATACGCAGTATTTT	CASKKRQAGTDTQYF
once	TRBJ1-1	-	TRBV10-3	TGTGCCATCAGGACCGAGAATAGTGCTTTCTTT	CAIRTENSAFF
-	TRBJ2-5	-	TRBV7-9	TGTGCCAGCAGCCAAGGAAGGGGACCCACGACGGAGACCCAGTACTTC	CASSQGRGPTTETQYF
once	TRBJ2-1	TRBD2	TRBV6-6	TGTGCCAGCAGTTCCACCGGACTAGCGACCTACAATGAGCAGTTCTTC	CASSSTGLATYNEQFF
-	TRBJ2-1	-	TRBV28	TGTGCCAGCAGTTTAATCGGATCCCTAGAGAATAACAATGAGCAGTTCTTC	CASSLIGSLENNNEQFF
-	TRBJ2-7	-	TRBV2	TGTGCCAGCAACCCGGGACAATTCGCCTACGAGCAGTACTTC	CASNPGQFAYEQYF
few	TRBJ1-1	-	TRBV3-1/TRBV3-2	TGTGCCAGCAGCCAATCCGCTGAAGCTTTCTTT	CASSQSAEAFF
-	TRBJ2-2	-	TRBV28	TGTGCCAGCAGTCGAATGGGGAACACCGGGGAGCTGTTTTTT	CASSRMGNTGELFF
-	TRBJ1-5	-	TRBV6-5	TGTGCCAGCAAGTTTCGGCAACAAGGCAATCAGCCCCAGCATTTT	CASKFRQQGNQPQHF
-	TRBJ2-5	TRBD1	TRBV11-2	TGTGCCAGCAGCTTCTACAGCGGACAGGGAATACAAGAGACCCAGTACTTC	CASSFYSGQGIQETQYF
-	TRBJ2-5	-	TRBV19	TGTGCCAGCGGGACGGTCCAAGAGACCCAGTACTTC	CASGTVQETQYF
-	TRBJ2-2	TRBD2	TRBV24-1	TGTGCCACCAGCCGACCCGCGGGAGGGCCTCGGGCCGGGGAGCTGTTTTTT	CATSRPAGGPRAGELFF
once	TRBJ2-5	TRBD2	TRBV7-9	TGTGCCAGCAGCTTTAGCGGGAGCTCACAGACCCAGTACTTC	CASSFSGSSQTQYF
-	TRBJ1-1	-	TRBV6-5	TGTGCCAGCAGTTACCTGAACAGCCCGAACACTGAAGCTTTCTTT	CASSYLNSPNTEAFF
-	TRBJ2-6	-	TRBV28	TGTGCCAGCAGTCCTTCTGGGGCTGGGGCCAACGTCCTGACTTTC	CASSPSGAGANVLTF
-	TRBJ2-3	-	TRBV7-3	TGTGCCAGCAGCTTACTATCGGGGGACACAGATACGCAGTATTTT	CASSLLSGDTDTQYF
-	TRBJ1-1	TRBD1	TRBV19	TGTGCCAGTATCGCGACAGGGGTCTCTGAAGCTTTCTTT	CASIATGVSEAFF
once	TRBJ2-2	-	TRBV7-6	TGTGCCAGCAGCTTAGCGGGGGGCACGGGGGAGCTGTTTTTT	CASSLAGGTGELFF
-	TRBJ2-5	-	TRBV18	TGTGCCAGCTCACCACGAAGACAAGAGACCCAGTACTTC	CASSPRRQETQYF
-	TRBJ2-5	TRBD2	TRBV18	TGTGCCAGCTCACCACGGGGCCCTAGCGGGAGTGAGACCCAGTACTTC	CASSPRGPSGSETQYF
once	TRBJ1-1	-	TRBV19	TGTGCCAGTAGTTACGGACTTGAAGCTTTCTTT	CASSYGLEAFF
-	TRBJ1-4	-	TRBV2	TGTGCCAGCAGTGAGGGGGGACGGGACCCAAATTATTGGGAAAAACTGTTTTTT	CASSEGGRDPNYWEKLFF
-	TRBJ1-2	TRBD1	TRBV19	TGTGCCAGTAGTATCTCTTGGACAGGGCTAGTTGGCTACACCTTC	CASSISWTGLVGYTF
-	TRBJ2-5	-	TRBV7-9	TGTGCCAGCAGCTCGTCTAGAGGACAAGAGACCCAGTACTTC	CASSSSRGQETQYF
-	TRBJ2-5	TRBD2	TRBV11-1	TGTGCCAGCAGCTTGAATAGCGGGACGGAGACCCAGTACTTC	CASSLNSGTETQYF
-	TRBJ2-3	-	TRBV3-1/TRBV3-2	TGTGCCAGCAGTCCACAGGTCGCGACAGATACGCAGTATTTT	CASSPQVATDTQYF
once	TRBJ2-7	-	TRBV2	TGTGCCAGCAGCGTAGGACGGGGACCCTACGAGCAGTACTTC	CASSVGRGPYEQYF
-	TRBJ2-2	-	TRBV24-1	TGTGCCACCAGTTGGTCGACCGGGGAGCTGTTTTTT	CATSWSTGELFF
few	TRBJ2-1	-	TRBV28	TGTGCCAGCAGTTTAGGTGGGATTTTCTCCTACAATGAGCAGTTCTTC	CASSLGGIFSYNEQFF
-	TRBJ2-3	-	TRBV28	TGTGCCAGCAGGACCACAGATACGCAGTATTTT	CASRTTDTQYF
-	TRBJ2-7	-	TRBV20-1	TGCAGTGCTAGAGAATACGAGCAGTACTTC	CSAREYEQYF
-	TRBJ1-1	TRBD1	TRBV29-1	TGCAGCGTTGGGGAAGGGGGCGATGAAGCTTTCTTT	CSVGEGGDEAFF
-	TRBJ2-7	-	TRBV7-7	TGTGCTAGCAGCAAATCTCCGGGACCCTACGAGCAGTACTTC	CASSKSPGPYEQYF
-	TRBJ1-1	TRBD1	TRBV5-1	TGCGCCAGCGGAAAGACGATACAGGGGGCGGCGGCTGAAGCTTTCTTT	CASGKTIQGAAAEAFF
-	TRBJ2-3	TRBD2	TRBV5-1	TGCGCCAGCAGCCTAATAGCGGGTTACACAGATACGCAGTATTTT	CASSLIAGYTDTQYF
-	TRBJ2-2	TRBD2	TRBV7-8	TGTGCCAGCAGCCCTCAGCGGAGGGGACTAGTAAGGGGCGGGGAGCTGTTTTTT	CASSPQRRGLVRGGELFF
-	TRBJ1-3	-	TRBV2	TGTGCCAGCAGAGCGGTATCCACCATATATTTT	CASRAVSTIYF
-	TRBJ2-5	TRBD2	TRBV14	TGTGCCAGCAGCCAAGTTGGCGATCGGGGACTAGCGGGAGAGTCCTTGCAAGAGACCCAGTACTTC	CASSQVGDRGLAGESLQETQYF
-	TRBJ2-6	TRBD1	TRBV3-1/TRBV3-2	TGTGCCAGCAGCCGAGGGACAGGGAGCTCTGGGGCCAACGTCCTGACTTTC	CASSRGTGSSGANVLTF
-	TRBJ2-7	-	TRBV19	TGTGCCAGTAGTGGCCCCGGGACACGAAGTTACTACGAGCAGTACTTC	CASSGPGTRSYYEQYF
-	TRBJ1-5	-	TRBV6-4	TGTAAATCAAGGGCTGGCCGAGTTGCCCAGCATTTT	CKSRAGRVAQHF
-	TRBJ1-5	-	TRBV27	TGTGCCAGCAGTCCCAAGGGTGGCAGGGGCGTTAGCAATCAGCCCCAGCATTTT	CASSPKGGRGVSNQPQHF
-	TRBJ2-1	TRBD2	TRBV19	TGTGCCAGTAGTAAAGGGACTAGCGGTCCTCGGTATGAGCAGTTCTTC	CASSKGTSGPRYEQFF
-	TRBJ1-1	-	TRBV19	TGTGCCAGTAGTATTGGCGGTTTCAACACTGAAGCTTTCTTT	CASSIGGFNTEAFF
-	TRBJ1-4	-	TRBV27	TGTGCCAGCAGTCTCCGGACAGCGTATAATGAAAAACTGTTTTTT	CASSLRTAYNEKLFF